The clone carrying this TCR beta chain was recorded a few times. Its matching antigen is unknown. The data originate from a study of response to subunit inactivated influenza vaccine. Study findings and constraints: The authors proposed limited new T cell recruitment per seasonal influenza vaccination.

TCRdb passed the RT-PCR reads through MiXCR, listing each CDR3 protein once. The top ten hold approximately 7.6% of the sample, which has roughly 670,000 distinct CDR3 sequences, approximately 15% seen once. The specimen was PBMCs from blood, collected about 14 days before vaccination. This sequence was found in a man aged 50-59 years who received an inactivated influenza vaccine.

CDR3 protein: CASSLVFGTGAYEQYF. The CDR3 DNA reads TGTGCCAGCAGCTTAGTTTTTGGGACAGGGGCCTACGAGCAGTACTTC. This sequence joins TRBV7-8 and TRBJ2-7; 10 positions match TRBD1. CDR1 and CDR2 (germline): SGHVS, FQNEAQ. V was clipped by 1 base and J by 2 bases; unmatched bases: 5. The CDR3 contains 16 residues.